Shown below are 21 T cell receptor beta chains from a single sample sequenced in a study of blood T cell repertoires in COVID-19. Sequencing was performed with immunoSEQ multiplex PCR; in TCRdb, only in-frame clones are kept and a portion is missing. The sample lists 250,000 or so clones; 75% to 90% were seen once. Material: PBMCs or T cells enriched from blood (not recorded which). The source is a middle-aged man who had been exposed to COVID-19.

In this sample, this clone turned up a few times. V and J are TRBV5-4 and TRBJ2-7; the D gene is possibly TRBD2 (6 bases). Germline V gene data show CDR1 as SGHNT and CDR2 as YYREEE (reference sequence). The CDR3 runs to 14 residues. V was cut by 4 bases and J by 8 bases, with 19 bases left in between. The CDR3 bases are TGTGCCAGCAGCACTAACTCGGACGGGAGCAAGCAGTACTTC. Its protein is CASSTNSDGSKQYF.

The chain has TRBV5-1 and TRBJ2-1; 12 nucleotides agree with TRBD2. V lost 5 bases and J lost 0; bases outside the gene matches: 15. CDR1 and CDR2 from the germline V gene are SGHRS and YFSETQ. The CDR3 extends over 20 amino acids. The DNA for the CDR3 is TGCGCCAGCAGTTCCCAATTGACTAGCGGGAGTTTGGGCTCCTACAATGAGCAGTTCTTC. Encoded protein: CASSSQLTSGSLGSYNEQFF.

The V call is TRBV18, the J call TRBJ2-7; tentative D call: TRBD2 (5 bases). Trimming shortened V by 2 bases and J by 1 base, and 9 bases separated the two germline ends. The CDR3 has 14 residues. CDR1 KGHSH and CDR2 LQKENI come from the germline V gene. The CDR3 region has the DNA TGTGCCAGCTCACCATCGAGGGATTCCTACGAGCAGTACTTC. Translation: CASSPSRDSYEQYF.

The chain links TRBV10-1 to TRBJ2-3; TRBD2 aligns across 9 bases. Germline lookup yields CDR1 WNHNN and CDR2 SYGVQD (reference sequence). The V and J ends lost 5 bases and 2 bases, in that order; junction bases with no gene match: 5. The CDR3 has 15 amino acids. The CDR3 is CASSSTSGYTDTQYF. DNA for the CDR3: TGCGCCAGCAGTTCTACTAGCGGGTACACAGATACGCAGTATTTT.

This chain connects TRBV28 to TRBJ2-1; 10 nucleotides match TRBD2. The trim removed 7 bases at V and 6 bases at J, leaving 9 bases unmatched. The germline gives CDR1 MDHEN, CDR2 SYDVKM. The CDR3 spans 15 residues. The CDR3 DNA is TGTGCCAGCATCACGAGCGGGAGGGCCATCAATGAGCAGTTCTTC. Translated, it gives CASITSGRAINEQFF.

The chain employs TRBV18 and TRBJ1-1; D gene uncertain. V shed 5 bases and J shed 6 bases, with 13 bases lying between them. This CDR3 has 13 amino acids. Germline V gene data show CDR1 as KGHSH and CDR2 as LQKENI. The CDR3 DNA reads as TGTGCCAGCTCATCTCTAGCATCGGCTGAAGCTTTCTTT. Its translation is CASSSLASAEAFF.

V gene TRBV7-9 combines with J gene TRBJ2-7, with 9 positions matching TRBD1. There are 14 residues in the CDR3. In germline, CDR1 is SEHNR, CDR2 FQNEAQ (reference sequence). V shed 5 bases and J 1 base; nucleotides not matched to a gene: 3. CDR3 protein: CASSQDRGSYEQYF. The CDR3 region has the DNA TGTGCCAGCAGCCAGGACAGGGGATCCTACGAGCAGTACTTC.

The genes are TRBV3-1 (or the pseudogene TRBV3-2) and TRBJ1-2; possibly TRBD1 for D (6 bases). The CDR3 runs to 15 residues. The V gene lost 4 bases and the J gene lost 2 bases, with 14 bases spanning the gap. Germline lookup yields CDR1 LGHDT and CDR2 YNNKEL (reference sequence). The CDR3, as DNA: TGTGCCAGCAGCCTCAGGGGCAGGGAGAACTATGGCTACACCTTC. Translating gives CASSLRGRENYGYTF.

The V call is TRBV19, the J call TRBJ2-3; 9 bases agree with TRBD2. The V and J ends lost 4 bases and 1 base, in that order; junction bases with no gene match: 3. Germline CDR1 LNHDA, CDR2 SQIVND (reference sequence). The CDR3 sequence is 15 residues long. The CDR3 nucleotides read TGTGCCAGTAGTACGGAGCGGGGGGGCACAGATACGCAGTATTTT. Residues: CASSTERGGTDTQYF.

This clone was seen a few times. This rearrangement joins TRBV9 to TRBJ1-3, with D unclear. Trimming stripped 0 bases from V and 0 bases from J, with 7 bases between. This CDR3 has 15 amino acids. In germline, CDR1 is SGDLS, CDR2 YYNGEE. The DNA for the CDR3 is TGTGCCAGCAGCGTAGCTAGTCTCTCTGGAAACACCATATATTTT. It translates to CASSVASLSGNTIYF.

The CDR3 here is CASSQEVTGGAGAFF. For the CDR3, the DNA is TGTGCCAGCAGCCAAGAAGTCACGGGGGGCGCTGGGGCTTTCTTT. The chain combines TRBV14 with TRBJ1-1, with D perhaps TRBD1 (6 bases). V lost 0 bases to trimming and J lost 11 bases, with 19 bases between them. CDR3 length equals 15 residues. The germline V gene has CDR1 SGHDN and CDR2 FVKESK.

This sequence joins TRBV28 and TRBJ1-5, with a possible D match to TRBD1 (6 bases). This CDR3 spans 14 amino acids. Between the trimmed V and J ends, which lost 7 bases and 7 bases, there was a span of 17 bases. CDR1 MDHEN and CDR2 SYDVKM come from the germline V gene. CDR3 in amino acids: CASTSQGRGQPQHF. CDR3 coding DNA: TGTGCCAGCACCTCACAGGGCCGGGGACAGCCCCAGCATTTT.

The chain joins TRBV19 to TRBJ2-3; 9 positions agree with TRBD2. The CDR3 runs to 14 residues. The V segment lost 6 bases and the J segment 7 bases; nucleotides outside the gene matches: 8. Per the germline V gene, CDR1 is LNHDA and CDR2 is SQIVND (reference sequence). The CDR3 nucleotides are TGTGCCAGTAGACCAGCGGGGGGCGATCATACGCAGTATTTT. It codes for CASRPAGGDHTQYF.

CDR3 in DNA: TGCGCCAGCAGTCCCGGGACAGGGGGCTCCTACGAGCAGTACGTC. It translates to CASSPGTGGSYEQYV. This sequence joins TRBV5-1 and TRBJ2-7; 11 bases map to TRBD1. CDR1 is SGHRS and CDR2 is YFSETQ in the germline V gene. The CDR3 consists of 15 residues. J was trimmed by 0 bases and V by 5 bases; bases with no gene match: 4.

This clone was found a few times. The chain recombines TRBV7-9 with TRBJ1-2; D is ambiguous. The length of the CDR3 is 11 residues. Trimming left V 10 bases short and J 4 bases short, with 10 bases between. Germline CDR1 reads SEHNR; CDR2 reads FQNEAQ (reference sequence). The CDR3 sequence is CATGEAYGYTF. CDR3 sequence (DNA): TGTGCCACCGGAGAGGCCTATGGCTACACCTTC.

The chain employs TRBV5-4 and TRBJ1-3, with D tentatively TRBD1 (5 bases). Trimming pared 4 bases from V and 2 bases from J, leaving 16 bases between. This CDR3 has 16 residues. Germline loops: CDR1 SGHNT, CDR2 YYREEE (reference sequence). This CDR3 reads CASSLQGGVPGNTIYF. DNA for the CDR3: TGTGCCAGCAGCCTGCAGGGAGGGGTTCCTGGAAACACCATATATTTT.

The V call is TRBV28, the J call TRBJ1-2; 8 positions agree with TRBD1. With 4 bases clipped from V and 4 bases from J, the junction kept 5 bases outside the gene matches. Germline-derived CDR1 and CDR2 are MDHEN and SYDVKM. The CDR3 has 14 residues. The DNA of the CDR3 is TGTGCCAGCAGTTACGGACAGGGCACCTATGGCTACACCTTC. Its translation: CASSYGQGTYGYTF.

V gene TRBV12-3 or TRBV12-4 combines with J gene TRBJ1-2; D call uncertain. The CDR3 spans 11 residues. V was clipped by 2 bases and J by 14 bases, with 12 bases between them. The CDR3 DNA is TGTGCCAGCAGTTTATTCTCGAGGGTTACCTTC. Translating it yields CASSLFSRVTF.

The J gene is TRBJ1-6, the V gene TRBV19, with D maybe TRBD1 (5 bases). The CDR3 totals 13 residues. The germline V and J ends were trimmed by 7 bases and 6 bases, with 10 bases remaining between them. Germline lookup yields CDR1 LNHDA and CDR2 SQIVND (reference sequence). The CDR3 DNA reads TGTGCCAGTACCCTGGGGGGTAATTCACCCCTCCACTTT. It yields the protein CASTLGGNSPLHF.

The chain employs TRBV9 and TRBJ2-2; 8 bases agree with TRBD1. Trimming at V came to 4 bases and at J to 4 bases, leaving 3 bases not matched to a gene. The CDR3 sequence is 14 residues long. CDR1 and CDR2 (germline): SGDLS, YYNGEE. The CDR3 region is CASSQGAGTGELFF. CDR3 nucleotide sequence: TGTGCCAGCAGCCAGGGGGCTGGCACCGGGGAGCTGTTTTTT.

CDR3 protein: CASSPLQGNTEAFF. The CDR3 region has the DNA TGTGCCAGCAGCCCCCTACAGGGGAACACTGAAGCTTTCTTT. The rearrangement joins TRBV14 to TRBJ1-1; a weak D match, TRBD1 (6 bases). The CDR3 spans 14 residues. V was cut by 4 bases and J by 1 base, with 10 bases left in between. Germline assignment: CDR1 SGHDN and CDR2 FVKESK.